This TCR beta chain was observed in a study of blood T cells in healthy people across ages. Points from the study as a whole: Estimated diversity that came from one million T cells was considered an underestimate.

In germline, CDR1 is MNHNS, CDR2 SASEGT. This CDR3 is built from 14 residues. Trimming shortened V by 8 bases and J by 3 bases, and 14 bases separated the two germline ends. PCR was performed a second time for about 6 to 12 cycles using a sample-barcoded 5' primer and a J-beta primer mix. With 12 random nucleotides, a template-switch adaptor tagged each individual cDNA molecule. In TCRdb, the 5' RACE reads were re-called with MiXCR into one record per CDR3 protein. The data show 1.5 million or so distinct CDR3 sequences, 35% to 45% seen once. Worth noting for this clonotype: The antigen is unknown.

The rearrangement joins TRBV6-1 to TRBJ1-5; no definite D call. The sequence derives from a woman aged 18-29 years in good health. The sequenced sample consisted of blood. The CDR3 loop is CASSTLLTNQPQHF. The DNA for the CDR3 is TGTGCCAGCTCGACGCTGCTTACCAATCAGCCCCAGCATTTT.